The 16 T cell receptor beta chains below come from one sample, sequenced in a study of T cell repertoires in cytomegalovirus infection. TCRdb re-analysed the reads in MiXCR, keeping a single row per CDR3 protein. The table has around 530,000 distinct CDR3 sequences, around 27% seen once; the top ten hold approximately 13%. Sequencing was performed on PBMCs. Receptor source: a human donor in good health (CMV status not recorded). Some clones in this sample may be carry-over from other donors' samples.

The chain has TRBV10-3 and TRBJ2-1; D gene ambiguous. V was pared by 4 bases and J by 4 bases, with 23 bases between. In germline, CDR1 is ENHRY, CDR2 SYGVKD. The CDR3 has 18 residues. This chain's CDR3 is CAISGTRPVDFEYNEQFF. CDR3 DNA sequence: TGTGCCATCAGTGGAACAAGACCGGTAGATTTCGAATACAATGAGCAGTTCTTC.

This chain uses TRBV19 with TRBJ2-1, with 9 bases fitting TRBD1. Losses at the gene ends were 7 bases for V and 3 bases for J; bases not matched to a gene: 7. Germline values: CDR1 LNHDA, CDR2 SQIVND (reference sequence). This CDR3 comprises 15 residues. This chain's CDR3 is CASKLRDRDYNEQFF. The CDR3 region has the DNA TGTGCCAGTAAACTGAGGGACAGGGACTACAATGAGCAGTTCTTC. Based on the CDR3 plus reference TRBV19 and TRBJ2-1, the full variable domain is DGGITQSPKYLFRKEGQNVTLSCEQNLNHDAMYWYRQDPGQGLRLIYYSQIVNDFQKGDIAEGYSVSREKKESFPLTVTSAQKNPTAFYLCASKLRDRDYNEQFFGPGTRLTVL.

The chain uses TRBV12-3 or TRBV12-4 and TRBJ2-1; 7 bases align to TRBD2. J gave up 5 bases and V 6 bases, and 7 bases lay outside the gene matches. This CDR3 region has 14 residues. CDR3 DNA: TGTGCCAGCAGCACCGGGACTACTAACAATGAGCAGTTCTTC. This sequence encodes CASSTGTTNNEQFF.

This clonotype occurred many times. The chain carries TRBV7-2 and TRBJ2-5; D remains unclear. Germline lookup yields CDR1 SGHTA and CDR2 FQGNSA. The CDR3 has 14 amino acids. Deletions cut 5 bases from V and 2 bases from J, with 12 bases between. In nucleotides, the CDR3 is TGTGCCAGCAGCCCTAGGTTAGGGCAAGAGACCCAGTACTTC. Its translation is CASSPRLGQETQYF.

This rearrangement joins TRBV6-2 or TRBV6-3 to TRBJ2-2; 15 bases match TRBD2. Germline loops: CDR1 MNHEY, CDR2 SVGEGT. The V gene end was trimmed by 8 bases and the J gene end by 4 bases; junction bases not matched to a gene: 2. The CDR3 loop spans 15 amino acids. The CDR3 DNA reads as TGTGCCAGCCGGACTAGCGGGAGGGCCACCGGGGAGCTGTTTTTT. This translates into CASRTSGRATGELFF.

This sequence joins TRBV7-3 and TRBJ2-3; the match to TRBD1 covers 10 bases. Germline values: CDR1 SGHTA, CDR2 FQGTGA. This CDR3 region has 15 residues. Losses at the gene ends were 10 bases for V and 1 base for J; bases not matched to a gene: 8. The CDR3 region is CATSSGTGGTDTQYF. The CDR3 DNA reads as TGTGCCACTTCCTCCGGGACAGGGGGCACAGATACGCAGTATTTT.

This chain links TRBV19 with TRBJ2-3; TRBD2 might be the D (5 bases). Germline CDR1 is LNHDA and CDR2 is SQIVND (reference sequence). The CDR3 loop spans 16 amino acids. V lost 3 bases and J lost 0, with 13 bases in between. Here the CDR3 reads CASSIGSGTSTDTQYF. CDR3 nucleotides: TGTGCCAGTAGTATTGGGAGCGGTACTAGCACAGATACGCAGTATTTT.

The genes are TRBV7-9 and TRBJ2-2; D may be TRBD2 (5 bases). CDR3 length: 17 amino acids. With 3 bases removed from V and 5 bases from J, the gap between germline ends came to 19 bases. From germline, CDR1 is SEHNR and CDR2 FQNEAQ (reference sequence). The CDR3 loop reads CASSLARVGGGTGELFF. The CDR3 coding sequence is TGTGCCAGCAGCTTGGCTCGGGTAGGAGGAGGTACCGGGGAGCTGTTTTTT.

The chain joins TRBV29-1 to TRBJ2-2; D is unresolved. The CDR3 has 12 amino acids. Trimming cost V 5 bases and J 5 bases, with 9 bases left between them. In germline, CDR1 is SQVTM, CDR2 ANQGSEA. CDR3 DNA: TGCAGCGTTTTGCCGCGGACCGGGGAGCTGTTTTTT. It yields the protein CSVLPRTGELFF.

The table lists this clonotype with a few counts. This chain uses TRBV11-2 with TRBJ1-1; no clear D gene. The CDR3 runs to 12 residues. The V and J ends lost 3 bases and 8 bases respectively, with 10 bases between them. Germline V gives CDR1 SGHAT, CDR2 FQNNGV. The CDR3 nucleotides read TGTGCCAGCAGCTTGTTTGCGGACGAAGCTTTCTTT. It encodes CASSLFADEAFF.

A few counts support this clonotype. This CDR3 is CASSYPEVGQYTQYF. CDR3 sequence (DNA): TGTGCCAGCAGCTACCCTGAGGTCGGACAGTATACGCAGTATTTT. J is TRBJ2-3 and V is TRBV5-4; possibly TRBD1 for D (6 bases). The CDR3 consists of 15 residues. V gave up 3 bases and J gave up 7 bases, with 18 bases separating them. The germline CDR1 and CDR2 sequences are SGHNT and YYREEE (reference sequence).

V gene TRBV25-1 combines with J gene TRBJ2-2, with 7 nucleotides matching TRBD1. Germline-derived CDR1 and CDR2 are MGHDK and SYGVNS. This CDR3 is 15 amino acids long. V trimming: 3 bases; J trimming: 4 bases; junction bases outside the gene matches: 5. In DNA form, the CDR3 reads TGTGCCAGCAGTGACTGGACAGGACTCACCGGGGAGCTGTTTTTT. This encodes CASSDWTGLTGELFF.

This sequence joins TRBV30 and TRBJ2-2; D may be TRBD1 or TRBD2 (5 bases each). V lost 5 bases, J lost 0 bases, and 10 bases lay in between. The CDR3 runs 14 residues. Per germline, CDR1 GTSNPN and CDR2 SVGIG (reference sequence). This chain's CDR3 is CAWPGPANTGELFF. The CDR3 DNA follows: TGTGCCTGGCCGGGGCCGGCGAACACCGGGGAGCTGTTTTTT. Together with reference TRBV30 and TRBJ2-2, the CDR3 gives the full variable domain: SQTIHQWPATLVQPVGSPLSLECTVEGTSNPNLYWYRQAAGRGLQLLFYSVGIGQISSEVPQNLSASRPQDRQFILSSKKLLLSDSGFYLCAWPGPANTGELFFGEGSRLTVL.

This chain links TRBV30 with TRBJ2-1; 8 bases fit TRBD2. CDR3 size: 16 residues. Germline loops: CDR1 GTSNPN, CDR2 SVGIG (reference sequence). J gave up 2 bases and V 5 bases, and 11 bases lay outside the gene matches. Here the CDR3 reads CAWSPKRELTYNEQFF. CDR3 DNA: TGTGCCTGGTCCCCCAAGCGGGAGTTAACCTACAATGAGCAGTTCTTC.

This clonotype has a handful of counts. The chain links TRBV29-1 to TRBJ2-1; the match to TRBD1 covers 11 bases. The germline V gene has CDR1 SQVTM and CDR2 ANQGSEA. This CDR3 region has 16 residues. Losses at the gene ends were 3 bases for V and 3 bases for J; bases not matched to a gene: 7. The CDR3 is CSVEGGTGGNYNEQFF. DNA for the CDR3: TGCAGCGTTGAGGGAGGGACAGGGGGAAACTACAATGAGCAGTTCTTC.

This clonotype has a handful of counts. J is TRBJ2-4 and V is TRBV6-2 or TRBV6-3; 11 bases fit TRBD1. This CDR3 spans 15 amino acids. V trimming: 7 bases; J trimming: 13 bases; junction bases outside the gene matches: 15. Germline CDR1 is MNHEY and CDR2 is SVGEGT. The DNA of the CDR3 is TGTGCCAGCACCACCCGGGGGGACAGGGGGGCTCCACAGTACTTC. Its translation: CASTTRGDRGAPQYF.